This T cell receptor beta chain was sequenced during a study of blood T cell repertoires in COVID-19 (dated by TCRdb to 2018 to 2021). Describing the broader study: Samples covering the acute and convalescent phases of COVID-19 were provided by collaborators in the United States, Italy and Spain. The prospective study material was composed of cDNA or gDNA derived from T cells, B-cell-depleted T cells, or PBMCs. The dataset comprised deeply sampled blood TCRbeta repertoires from subjects exposed to, actively infected with, or recovered from COVID-19. The repertoires were released in a freely available public database intended as a resource for research on the immune response to SARS-CoV-2. Samples came from the ongoing ImmuneRACE study (first 160 participants) plus 1,254 subjects from 6 global collaborators. Sample metadata almost always included a de-identified subject ID, COVID-19 status, age in years and sex. Where available, HLA class I and class II types were taken from metadata supplied by the sample provider and were not determined by assay-based typing. The study at large found these results: Clinical and demographic metadata were provided uncurated, with the amount varying by source and participant.

Collaborating institutions collected whole blood in K2EDTA tubes following their own protocols. For TCRbeta analysis, collaborator samples were shipped as frozen whole blood, as isolated PBMCs, or as DNA extracted from either sample type. This clone was counted once. The specificity of this receptor is unknown. Per-base qualities were not stored, and no clone one base away is much larger. TCRbeta CDR3 regions were amplified from genomic DNA by means of the immunoSEQ Assay, a bias-controlled multiplex PCR. The study's processing was this. Within the assay, amplification of reference gene primers was used to estimate how many nucleated cells each sample contained. To quantify the absolute abundance of each unique TCRbeta CDR3 rearrangement, sequence reads were collapsed and filtered. For each sample, productive Simpson clonality was calculated as the square root of Simpson's diversity index across productive rearrangements. TCRdb obtained this table from immuneACCESS and retained in-frame rearrangements with V and J assigned. These tables miss some clones; where compared with another copy, unresolved V genes account for less than half of the shortfall, and the remainder is unexplained. Clone size and the V and J calls come from that table; the DNA yielded D and trimming. The sample data list roughly 200,000 clones, and 80% to 85% of these were observed just once. 4.4% of the sample comes from the top ten.

Clipping removes 4 bases from V and 10 bases from J, with 11 as the unmatched junction base count. The CDR3 runs 15 amino acids, cysteine and phenylalanine included. The only DNA kept is the CDR3, 45 bases in frame from the first base. The CDR1 and CDR2 encoded by the germline V gene (reference sequence) are LNHDA and SQIVND. Specimen: peripheral blood. The sequence was collected from a man aged 45-65 years with active or convalescent COVID-19. The chain was built from TRBV19 and TRBJ2-1, with 9 junctional bases fitting TRBD1. Read as DNA, the sequence is TGTGCCAGTAGTACCGAAACAGGGGGCGGAGGGGAGCAGTTCTTC. This gives the protein CASSTETGGGGEQFF.